These 20 T cell receptor beta chains were sequenced from one sample in a study of blood T cell repertoires in COVID-19. Only in-frame clones appear in the TCRdb table, and some are missing; sequencing was by immunoSEQ multiplex PCR. This sample carries about 73,000 clones, 70% to 85% of them seen once, and the ten largest clones take under 4.5%. The sequencing input was peripheral blood. All receptors derive from an older woman with acute or convalescent COVID-19.

This sequence joins TRBV6-6 and TRBJ1-1; no reliable D call. Germline V gene lookup returns CDR1 MNHNY and CDR2 SVGAGI (reference sequence). V was shortened by 0 bases and J by 8 bases, with 13 bases between the two germline ends. This CDR3 spans 14 amino acids. The CDR3 DNA sequence: TGTGCCAGCAGTTACTCACGAGTCACAGACGAAGCTTTCTTT. This translates into CASSYSRVTDEAFF.

Notes on this clone: Additional DNA sequences in this sample encode the identical CDR3. The V call is TRBV19, the J call TRBJ1-3; possibly TRBD1 for D (6 bases). The CDR3 runs 14 residues. Deletions cut 5 bases from V and 4 bases from J, with 12 bases between. Germline CDR1 LNHDA, CDR2 SQIVND (reference sequence). CDR3 region: CASSRRGTGNTIYF. CDR3 DNA: TGTGCCAGTAGTCGGCGAGGGACAGGAAACACCATATATTTT.

This rearrangement joins TRBV24-1 to TRBJ1-5; 7 nucleotides agree with TRBD1. In germline, CDR1 is KGHDR, CDR2 SFDVKD. The CDR3 contains 16 residues. After removal of 4 bases from V and 2 bases from J, the junction contained 7 bases not matched to a gene. CDR3 DNA sequence: TGTGCCACCAGTGACGATACAGGGGTGGGCAATCAGCCCCAGCATTTT. This translates into CATSDDTGVGNQPQHF.

The rearrangement joins TRBV6-5 to TRBJ2-7; 11 bases line up with TRBD2. The V segment lost 6 bases and the J segment 3 bases; nucleotides outside the gene matches: 1. Germline CDR1 MNHEY, CDR2 SVGAGI. The CDR3 length is 13 residues. The chain's CDR3 is CASRLAGGYEQYF. In DNA, the CDR3 is TGTGCCAGCAGGCTAGCGGGAGGCTACGAGCAGTACTTC.

V and J are TRBV11-2 and TRBJ1-1; TRBD1 is a possible D gene (5 bases). Per the germline V gene, CDR1 is SGHAT and CDR2 is FQNNGV. The CDR3 sequence is 15 residues long. V gave up 2 bases and J gave up 6 bases, with 16 bases separating them. DNA of the CDR3: TGTGCCAGCAGCTTATACTTTGGCCGGGGGGCTGAAGCTTTCTTT. Its translation is CASSLYFGRGAEAFF.

The chain recombines TRBV7-9 with TRBJ2-1; 8 bases match TRBD2. The J segment lost 9 bases and the V segment lost 4 bases, leaving 5 bases of the junction unmatched. Germline V gene data show CDR1 as SEHNR and CDR2 as FQNEAQ (reference sequence). The CDR3 loop spans 13 amino acids. The CDR3 sequence is CASSYRSGGEQFF. CDR3 DNA sequence: TGTGCCAGCAGCTACAGGAGCGGGGGTGAGCAGTTCTTC.

This rearrangement joins TRBV7-8 to TRBJ2-2; 7 bases agree with TRBD1. The CDR3 length is 15 residues. Germline V lookup: CDR1 SGHVS, CDR2 FQNEAQ. The trim removed 5 bases at V and 2 bases at J, leaving 5 bases unmatched. CDR3 amino acids: CASSRGQVNTGELFF. The CDR3 DNA reads TGTGCCAGCAGCAGGGGGCAAGTAAACACCGGGGAGCTGTTTTTT.

J is TRBJ2-1 and V is TRBV5-1; 8 nucleotides line up with TRBD2. Germline V gene lookup returns CDR1 SGHRS and CDR2 YFSETQ. This CDR3 has 13 amino acids. J gave up 8 bases and V 3 bases, and 4 bases lay outside the gene matches. The CDR3 loop is CASSSGRVDEQFF. The CDR3 region has the DNA TGCGCCAGCAGCTCCGGGAGGGTGGATGAGCAGTTCTTC.

J is TRBJ1-1 and V is TRBV5-6; weak D call: TRBD1 (6 bases). Looked up from germline, CDR1 is SGHDT and CDR2 is YYEEEE. Trimming took off 2 bases at V and 4 bases at J, with 24 bases between the two ends. The CDR3 covers 18 residues. The CDR3 sequence is CASSFLEDAGAGGTEAFF. CDR3 DNA: TGTGCCAGCAGCTTTTTAGAGGACGCGGGGGCTGGGGGCACTGAAGCTTTCTTT.

V usage is TRBV4-1 and J usage is TRBJ1-1, with D possibly being TRBD1 (5 bases). CDR3 length equals 15 residues. V was trimmed by 5 bases and J by 0 bases, leaving 13 bases between them. Germline V lookup: CDR1 MGHRA, CDR2 YSYEKL. CDR3 bases: TGCGCCAGCAGCACGAGGACACAAGTGAACACTGAAGCTTTCTTT. Its translation is CASSTRTQVNTEAFF.

Only one count was recorded for this clone. This rearrangement joins TRBV7-9 to TRBJ1-6; no definite D call. With 1 base removed from V and 3 bases from J, the gap between germline ends came to 7 bases. Per germline, CDR1 SEHNR and CDR2 FQNEAQ (reference sequence). This CDR3 has 15 amino acids. The CDR3 DNA follows: TGTGCCAGCAGCTTAGGGCAGAACTATAATTCACCCCTCCACTTT. Protein sequence: CASSLGQNYNSPLHF.

This rearrangement joins TRBV7-3 to TRBJ1-2; D call uncertain. The germline CDR1 and CDR2 sequences are SGHTA and FQGTGA. CDR3 length: 14 residues. Trimming stripped 3 bases from V and 0 bases from J, with 8 bases between. CDR3 nucleotides: TGTGCCAGCAGCTTTTCGGGAACTAACTATGGCTACACCTTC. It specifies CASSFSGTNYGYTF.

The chain links TRBV5-6 to TRBJ1-1; 7 bases are shared with TRBD1. The CDR3 is 16 amino acids. The V gene end was trimmed by 0 bases and the J gene end by 8 bases; junction bases not matched to a gene: 13. The germline V gene has CDR1 SGHDT and CDR2 YYEEEE. The CDR3 DNA is TGTGCCAGCAGCTTGGCGAGGGGGCATCTCCCCGACGAAGCTTTCTTT. It encodes CASSLARGHLPDEAFF.

This chain uses TRBV5-1 with TRBJ1-1; a weak D match, TRBD1 (5 bases). Trimming removed 4 bases from V and 0 bases from J, with 16 bases in between. The CDR3 spans 16 residues. The germline gives CDR1 SGHRS, CDR2 YFSETQ. CDR3 amino acids: CASSRSKGALNTEAFF. CDR3 nucleotide sequence: TGCGCCAGCAGCCGATCCAAAGGGGCCCTGAACACTGAAGCTTTCTTT.

The chain carries TRBV18 and TRBJ2-5; perhaps TRBD1 as D (5 bases). V was pared by 1 base and J by 4 bases, with 16 bases between. This CDR3 is 16 amino acids long. Germline CDR1 is KGHSH and CDR2 is LQKENI. The CDR3 coding sequence is TGTGCCAGCTCACCACTAGGGGAAGGGATGAGAGAGACCCAGTACTTC. Protein product: CASSPLGEGMRETQYF.

This rearrangement joins TRBV11-3 to TRBJ2-5; a weak D match, TRBD1 (6 bases). CDR1 SGHNT and CDR2 YENEEA come from the germline V gene. Trimming shortened V by 3 bases and J by 2 bases, and 13 bases separated the two germline ends. This CDR3 spans 15 amino acids. The DNA of the CDR3 is TGTGCCAGCAGCTTCGGACAGTCGACACAAGAGACCCAGTACTTC. Translating gives CASSFGQSTQETQYF.

V is TRBV19 and J is TRBJ2-6, with TRBD2 as a possible D gene (6 bases). The V gene lost 3 bases and the J gene lost 0 bases, with 6 bases spanning the gap. The V gene's germline CDR1 is LNHDA and CDR2 SQIVND (reference sequence). This CDR3 is 15 amino acids long. The CDR3 sequence is CASSIGSSGANVLTF. The CDR3 nucleotides are TGTGCCAGTAGTATCGGGAGCTCTGGGGCCAACGTCCTGACTTTC.

This clone was found once. J is TRBJ2-1 and V is TRBV3-1 (or the pseudogene TRBV3-2); 7 nucleotides align to TRBD2. V was clipped by 4 bases and J by 3 bases; unmatched bases: 12. Per germline, CDR1 LGHDT and CDR2 YNNKEL (reference sequence). The CDR3 has 17 residues. The chain's CDR3 is CASSPTKTGLLYNEQFF. The CDR3 nucleotides read TGTGCCAGCAGCCCGACTAAAACGGGACTACTCTACAATGAGCAGTTCTTC.

Details on this clone: Other DNA sequences within the sample encode an identical CDR3. V is TRBV2 and J is TRBJ2-7; a possible D gene is TRBD2 (6 bases). The germline gives CDR1 SNHLY, CDR2 FYNNEI. CDR3 size: 13 residues. Trimming took 0 bases from V and 4 from J, leaving 7 bases between them. CDR3 protein: CASSEAAGYEQYF. The CDR3 nucleotides are TGTGCCAGCAGTGAAGCTGCGGGATACGAGCAGTACTTC.

The chain links TRBV7-3 to TRBJ2-5; the match to TRBD1 covers 9 bases. The CDR3 extends over 13 amino acids. The V segment lost 4 bases and the J segment 4 bases; nucleotides outside the gene matches: 1. CDR1 SGHTA and CDR2 FQGTGA come from the germline V gene. Here the CDR3 reads CASSSDRGETQYF. CDR3 in DNA: TGTGCCAGCAGCTCGGACAGGGGAGAGACCCAGTACTTC.